The sample holds one count of the clone carrying this T cell receptor beta chain. Antigen specificity is unknown. The entry originates in a study of CD8+ T cells in alopecia areata. Study background: The percentage of affected scalp area served as the score of severity for treated patients.

The treatment is: oral pan-JAK inhibitor, 5-10 mg twice daily. The study team obtained lesional scalp punch biopsies and peripheral blood from alopecia areata patients. Whole-study findings and limits: Scalp clonality decreased significantly with tofacitinib, and so did expanded CD8+ clones among the top 100. Lesional scalp, notably in alopecia totalis/universalis, had clonality above that of normal scalp.

cDNA serving as the sequencing template came from extracted, reverse transcribed RNA. Sequenced by immunoSEQ multiplex PCR; TCRdb stores in-frame clones only, minus some. The profile shows about 210,000 clones, over 60% of them singletons. V lost 3 bases to trimming and J lost 6 bases, with 14 bases between them. CDR1 GTSNPN and CDR2 SVGIG come from the germline V gene (reference sequence). The CDR3 is 14 residues long. This sample comprised CD4+ T cells sorted from blood, obtained at roughly week 45, from a patient treated with tofacitinib. The chain recombines TRBV30 with TRBJ1-4; a weak D match, TRBD1 (5 bases). This TCR was sampled from a human donor with alopecia areata. CDR3 in amino acids: CAWSPGQIDEKLFF. In nucleotides, the CDR3 is TGTGCCTGGAGCCCGGGGCAGATAGATGAAAAACTGTTTTTT.